The rows below give T cell receptor beta chains drawn from one sample of a study of blood T cell repertoires in COVID-19. The table came from immunoSEQ multiplex PCR; TCRdb's copy has only in-frame clones and leaves some out. The table shows over 120,000 clones, with about 80% occurring only once. The specimen sequenced was peripheral blood. Receptors originate from a woman aged 60 to 75 with acute or convalescent COVID-19. Both conserved end residues are trimmed from each CDR3. Fields, in order: CDR3 protein, J gene, V gene, clone size. Clone sizes are given selectively: once, few, many, or a class where the clone is expanded.

CDR3 protein: ASSDYGQGADTQY
J gene: TRBJ2-3
V gene: TRBV2
clone size: once

CDR3 protein: ATSGLAGGTGELF
J gene: TRBJ2-2
V gene: TRBV24-1
clone size: .

CDR3 protein: ASSHPGIAGGNPYNEQF
J gene: TRBJ2-1
V gene: TRBV23-1
clone size: .

CDR3 protein: ATGGLAGANNEQF
J gene: TRBJ2-1
V gene: TRBV24-1
clone size: .

CDR3 protein: ASSQVYSGAYEQY
J gene: TRBJ2-7
V gene: TRBV4-3
clone size: once

CDR3 protein: ASSPMSGYRNEQF
J gene: TRBJ2-1
V gene: TRBV18
clone size: .

CDR3 protein: ASSIGFSEQY
J gene: TRBJ2-7
V gene: TRBV7-8
clone size: .

CDR3 protein: ASSNRGGRSNQPQH
J gene: TRBJ1-5
V gene: TRBV10-2
clone size: once

CDR3 protein: ASSPSRDTQY
J gene: TRBJ2-3
V gene: TRBV18
clone size: .

CDR3 protein: ASSVDGRRSEAF
J gene: TRBJ1-1
V gene: TRBV9
clone size: .

CDR3 protein: ASSDPDREDGYT
J gene: TRBJ1-2
V gene: TRBV10-1
clone size: .

CDR3 protein: ASSSGQSEQY
J gene: TRBJ2-7
V gene: TRBV28
clone size: .

CDR3 protein: ASRRGTEAF
J gene: TRBJ1-1
V gene: TRBV2
clone size: .

CDR3 protein: ASSYSGSDYGYT
J gene: TRBJ1-2
V gene: TRBV6-5
clone size: .

CDR3 protein: ASSLSTTGKLFLT
J gene: TRBJ2-6
V gene: TRBV28
clone size: .

CDR3 protein: ASSVGLGGYTEAF
J gene: TRBJ1-1
V gene: TRBV9
clone size: .

CDR3 protein: AISLTGSPEAF
J gene: TRBJ1-1
V gene: TRBV10-3
clone size: .

CDR3 protein: ASSFSLAGGWSSYNEQF
J gene: TRBJ2-1
V gene: TRBV7-9
clone size: .

CDR3 protein: ASSSGGIFGNTIY
J gene: TRBJ1-3
V gene: TRBV28
clone size: .

CDR3 protein: ASSLGTGHPPLNEKLF
J gene: TRBJ1-4
V gene: TRBV5-1
clone size: .

CDR3 protein: ASSQELNSEQY
J gene: TRBJ2-7
V gene: TRBV4-2
clone size: .

CDR3 protein: ASSPYGGEGSYNEQF
J gene: TRBJ2-1
V gene: TRBV9
clone size: .

CDR3 protein: ASSLGRSRNEKLF
J gene: TRBJ1-4
V gene: TRBV7-8
clone size: .

CDR3 protein: ASSQQGPYGYT
J gene: TRBJ1-2
V gene: TRBV7-6
clone size: .

CDR3 protein: ASSSRDAGGTEAF
J gene: TRBJ1-1
V gene: TRBV9
clone size: .

CDR3 protein: ASSQKTGGYEKLF
J gene: TRBJ1-4
V gene: TRBV14
clone size: .

CDR3 protein: ASSQQGPPPNEQY
J gene: TRBJ2-7
V gene: TRBV5-4
clone size: .

CDR3 protein: ASSDPRQTLNTEAF
J gene: TRBJ1-1
V gene: TRBV6-1
clone size: .

CDR3 protein: ASSGSSGSYNEQF
J gene: TRBJ2-1
V gene: TRBV5-1
clone size: .

CDR3 protein: ASSSTGTETQY
J gene: TRBJ2-5
V gene: TRBV6-5
clone size: .

CDR3 protein: ASSQARPYLAPQETQY
J gene: TRBJ2-5
V gene: TRBV3-1/TRBV3-2
clone size: .

CDR3 protein: ASSSPGGYGYT
J gene: TRBJ1-2
V gene: TRBV6-5
clone size: .

CDR3 protein: SVAVSGIGELF
J gene: TRBJ2-2
V gene: TRBV29-1
clone size: few

CDR3 protein: ASSLKRETPLH
J gene: TRBJ1-6
V gene: TRBV7-3
clone size: few

CDR3 protein: ASSRQPGQGSYEQY
J gene: TRBJ2-7
V gene: TRBV7-8
clone size: .

CDR3 protein: ASSWAIMNTEAF
J gene: TRBJ1-1
V gene: TRBV28
clone size: .

CDR3 protein: AIGETAFYGYT
J gene: TRBJ1-2
V gene: TRBV10-3
clone size: .

CDR3 protein: SAGNREQF
J gene: TRBJ2-1
V gene: TRBV20-1
clone size: .

CDR3 protein: ASSSDRVDTQY
J gene: TRBJ2-5
V gene: TRBV5-1
clone size: .

CDR3 protein: ASSERLTYEQY
J gene: TRBJ2-7
V gene: TRBV2
clone size: .

CDR3 protein: ASNLFGVDGYT
J gene: TRBJ1-2
V gene: TRBV19
clone size: .

CDR3 protein: ASSLWRWATSGTKNEQF
J gene: TRBJ2-1
V gene: TRBV5-1
clone size: .

CDR3 protein: AISVADRDYEQY
J gene: TRBJ2-7
V gene: TRBV10-3
clone size: .

CDR3 protein: ASSQEVGGRPQH
J gene: TRBJ1-5
V gene: TRBV3-1/TRBV3-2
clone size: .

CDR3 protein: ASRENFGAPVYGYT
J gene: TRBJ1-2
V gene: TRBV5-4
clone size: .

CDR3 protein: ASSEGGSDAF
J gene: TRBJ1-1
V gene: TRBV2
clone size: few

CDR3 protein: ASSLRAAGGNEQF
J gene: TRBJ2-1
V gene: TRBV7-2
clone size: .

CDR3 protein: ASSSNPTISGNTIY
J gene: TRBJ1-3
V gene: TRBV11-2
clone size: .

CDR3 protein: ASSQDRGPGNTIY
J gene: TRBJ1-3
V gene: TRBV4-2
clone size: .

CDR3 protein: ASSLTEGYEQY
J gene: TRBJ2-7
V gene: TRBV11-2
clone size: .

CDR3 protein: ASSETQFLSGANVLT
J gene: TRBJ2-6
V gene: TRBV5-1
clone size: .

CDR3 protein: ASSLGQGPYNEQF
J gene: TRBJ2-1
V gene: TRBV11-3
clone size: .

CDR3 protein: ASSYTGNTEAF
J gene: TRBJ1-1
V gene: TRBV2
clone size: .

CDR3 protein: ASSVGGSGLTYEQY
J gene: TRBJ2-7
V gene: TRBV9
clone size: .

CDR3 protein: ASSQTGPGNSGANVLT
J gene: TRBJ2-6
V gene: TRBV18
clone size: once

CDR3 protein: ASSYRTSGSSYEQY
J gene: TRBJ2-7
V gene: TRBV2
clone size: few

CDR3 protein: ASTQGGRAYEQY
J gene: TRBJ2-7
V gene: TRBV28
clone size: .

CDR3 protein: ASINRVTEAF
J gene: TRBJ1-1
V gene: TRBV6-5
clone size: .

CDR3 protein: ASSVTGGHNEKLF
J gene: TRBJ1-4
V gene: TRBV2
clone size: once